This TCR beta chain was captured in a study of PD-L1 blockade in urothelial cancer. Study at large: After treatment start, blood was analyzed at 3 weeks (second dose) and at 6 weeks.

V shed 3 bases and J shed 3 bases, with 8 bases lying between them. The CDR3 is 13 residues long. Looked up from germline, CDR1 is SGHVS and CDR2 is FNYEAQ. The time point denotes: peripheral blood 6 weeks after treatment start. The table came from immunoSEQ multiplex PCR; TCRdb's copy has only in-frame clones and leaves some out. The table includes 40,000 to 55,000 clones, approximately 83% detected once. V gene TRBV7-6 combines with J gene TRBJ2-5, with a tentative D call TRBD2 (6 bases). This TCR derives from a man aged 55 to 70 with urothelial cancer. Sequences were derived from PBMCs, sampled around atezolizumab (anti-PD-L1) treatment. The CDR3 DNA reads TGTGCCAGCAGCTTTACTAGCAAAGAGACCCAGTACTTC. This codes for CASSFTSKETQYF.